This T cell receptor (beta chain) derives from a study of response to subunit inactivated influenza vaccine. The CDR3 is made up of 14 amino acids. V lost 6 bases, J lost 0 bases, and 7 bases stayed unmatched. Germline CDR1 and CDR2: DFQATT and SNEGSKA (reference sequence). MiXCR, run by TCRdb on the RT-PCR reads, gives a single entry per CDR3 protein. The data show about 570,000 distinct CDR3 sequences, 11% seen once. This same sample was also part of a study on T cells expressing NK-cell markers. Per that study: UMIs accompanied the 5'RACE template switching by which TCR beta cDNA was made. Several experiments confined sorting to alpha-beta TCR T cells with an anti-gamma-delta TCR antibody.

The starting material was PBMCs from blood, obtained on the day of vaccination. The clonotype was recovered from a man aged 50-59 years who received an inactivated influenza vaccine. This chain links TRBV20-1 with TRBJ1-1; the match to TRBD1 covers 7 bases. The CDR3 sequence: CSARKTGLNTEAFF. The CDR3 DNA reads TGCAGTGCGAGAAAGACAGGGCTGAACACTGAAGCTTTCTTT.